The 20 T cell receptor beta chains listed next were all sequenced from one sample in a study. The sorted Tregs were CD4+CD25+CD127-/low cells. TCRdb analysed the 5' RACE reads with MiXCR anew, one entry per CDR3 protein. Here the sample spans about 42,000 distinct CDR3 sequences, less than 25% being singletons. The source material was Tregs sorted from blood. The source of these receptors is a female donor with breast cancer.

This clonotype was recorded many times. The genes are TRBV11-2 and TRBJ2-6; tentative D call: TRBD1 (6 bases). Trimming took 6 bases from V and 0 from J, leaving 15 bases between them. Germline V gene lookup returns CDR1 SGHAT and CDR2 FQNNGV. There are 17 residues in the CDR3. CDR3 in amino acids: CASRMDSFSSGANVLTF. The CDR3 DNA follows: TGTGCCAGCAGGATGGACAGTTTCAGCTCTGGGGCCAACGTCCTGACTTTC.

Regarding this clonotype: Given a much more abundant clone one base away, this may be a read error. V usage is TRBV5-6 and J usage is TRBJ2-7; D unclear. CDR1 is SGHDT and CDR2 is YYEEEE in the germline V gene. This CDR3 comprises 12 residues. With 3 bases removed from V and 6 bases from J, the gap between germline ends came to 10 bases. The CDR3 is CASSSGLSEQYF. DNA for the CDR3: TGTGCCAGCAGCTCGGGCCTCAGCGAGCAGTACTTC.

The V and J genes are TRBV4-1 and TRBJ2-3; 7 bases map to TRBD1. J gave up 3 bases and V 3 bases, and 6 bases lay outside the gene matches. There are 15 residues in the CDR3. Germline V gene lookup returns CDR1 MGHRA and CDR2 YSYEKL. CDR3 sequence (DNA): TGCGCCAGCAGCCACCTGGACAGGTTTACAGATACGCAGTATTTT. Its protein product is CASSHLDRFTDTQYF.

This chain uses TRBV5-6 with TRBJ2-7, with D possibly TRBD1 on 5 matching bases. The CDR3 sequence is 15 residues long. V dropped 0 bases and J dropped 1 base, with 11 bases sitting between them. Germline V gene lookup returns CDR1 SGHDT and CDR2 YYEEEE. The CDR3 loop reads CASSLVGQVSYEQYF. CDR3 DNA: TGTGCCAGCAGCTTGGTGGGGCAGGTATCCTACGAGCAGTACTTC.

With regard to this clonotype: This may stem from a read error, because a much larger clone lies one nucleotide away. J is TRBJ1-2 and V is TRBV6-5, with 7 positions matching TRBD1. In germline, CDR1 is MNHEY, CDR2 SVGAGI. The CDR3 has 18 amino acids. V lost 0 bases and J lost 6; bases outside the gene matches: 16. CDR3 amino acids: CASSYSTGTAPYDNGYTF. The CDR3 region has the DNA TGTGCCAGCAGTTACTCTACCGGGACAGCCCCTTATGACAATGGCTACACCTTC.

The table lists this clonotype with a few counts. V and J are TRBV27 and TRBJ2-7; tentatively, D is TRBD1 (5 bases). The germline gives CDR1 MNHEY, CDR2 SMNVEV (reference sequence). V was trimmed by 7 bases and J by 2 bases, leaving 12 bases between them. This CDR3 contains 13 residues. CDR3 loop: CASNLQVTYEQYF. The CDR3 DNA is TGTGCCAGCAACTTACAGGTGACCTACGAGCAGTACTTC.

The rearrangement joins TRBV30 to TRBJ2-1; TRBD2 aligns across 9 bases. This CDR3 is 14 amino acids long. The V gene's germline CDR1 is GTSNPN and CDR2 SVGIG (reference sequence). V lost 5 bases to trimming and J lost 4 bases; unmatched junction nucleotides: 6. The CDR3: CAWFESGRYNEQFF. CDR3 coding DNA: TGTGCCTGGTTCGAGAGCGGGAGGTACAATGAGCAGTTCTTC.

This chain joins TRBV9 and TRBJ2-1; a weak D match, TRBD2 (6 bases). This CDR3 region has 15 residues. Germline CDR1 SGDLS, CDR2 YYNGEE. Trimming left V 1 base short and J 8 bases short, with 16 bases between. The CDR3 region is CASSVWGGQGDEQFF. CDR3 DNA: TGTGCCAGCAGCGTATGGGGAGGTCAAGGGGATGAGCAGTTCTTC.

This clonotype was seen only once. The chain joins TRBV7-9 to TRBJ2-2, with 7 positions matching TRBD2. This CDR3 region has 15 residues. Germline lookup yields CDR1 SEHNR and CDR2 FQNEAQ (reference sequence). Unmatched junction bases numbered 5, after V lost 2 bases and J lost 5 bases. The CDR3 here is CASSLPSGSTGELFF. DNA of the CDR3: TGTGCCAGCAGCTTACCTAGCGGATCGACCGGGGAGCTGTTTTTT.

This clonotype has ten or more counts. The chain recombines TRBV4-1 with TRBJ2-1; no firm D call. V lost 4 bases to trimming and J lost 8 bases, with 18 bases between them. Per the germline V gene, CDR1 is MGHRA and CDR2 is YSYEKL. This CDR3 region has 15 residues. Here the CDR3 reads CASSRTGPGLYEQFF. CDR3 nucleotides: TGCGCCAGCAGCCGAACCGGGCCCGGGCTCTATGAGCAGTTCTTC.

This clonotype occurred a few times. The J gene is TRBJ2-1, the V gene TRBV13; 11 nucleotides agree with TRBD2. The V gene's germline CDR1 is PRHDT and CDR2 FYEKMQ (reference sequence). This CDR3 is built from 16 residues. V was pared by 5 bases and J by 2 bases, with 5 bases of the junction left unmatched. As DNA, the CDR3 is TGTGCCAGCAGCACCCGGACTAGCGGGCCCTACAATGAGCAGTTCTTC. The encoded protein is CASSTRTSGPYNEQFF.

V is TRBV20-1 and J is TRBJ2-3; no definite D call. Germline V lookup: CDR1 DFQATT, CDR2 SNEGSKA (reference sequence). V dropped 3 bases and J dropped 5 bases, with 18 bases sitting between them. This CDR3 spans 15 amino acids. The CDR3, as DNA: TGCAGTGCTAGCTTTTCTGGTAATGTGGGAGATACGCAGTATTTT. Protein: CSASFSGNVGDTQYF.

At least ten counts were recorded for this clonotype. V usage is TRBV24-1 and J usage is TRBJ2-2; perhaps TRBD1 as D (6 bases). Per germline, CDR1 KGHDR and CDR2 SFDVKD. V was pared by 2 bases and J by 5 bases, with 11 bases between. The CDR3 loop spans 15 amino acids. The CDR3 loop reads CATSDWEQGTGELFF. The DNA of the CDR3 is TGTGCCACCAGTGATTGGGAACAGGGAACCGGGGAGCTGTTTTTT.

With regard to this clonotype: A read error may produce the germline difference seen at one junction end. The gene calls are TRBV3-1 and TRBJ2-5; unclear D gene. Germline values: CDR1 LGHDT, CDR2 YNNKEL (reference sequence). This CDR3 has 14 residues. The DNA of the CDR3 is TGTGCCAGCAGCCCCCTCCAGGTACAAGAGACCCAGTACTTT. Amino acids: CASSPLQVQETQYF.

This clonotype was seen many times. The rearrangement links TRBV6-6 to TRBJ2-1; D tentatively reads TRBD1 or TRBD2 (6 bases each). Germline CDR1 is MNHNY and CDR2 is SVGAGI (reference sequence). V lost 4 bases and J 3 bases, leaving 10 bases between the germline ends. This CDR3 comprises 14 residues. The CDR3 loop is CASSSAGHYNEQFF. The CDR3 DNA follows: TGTGCCAGCAGTTCCGCGGGACACTACAATGAGCAGTTCTTC.

This clonotype was seen more than once but under ten times. This rearrangement joins TRBV4-2 to TRBJ1-1; tentative D call: TRBD1 (5 bases). This CDR3 is 14 amino acids long. V lost 0 bases and J 11 bases, leaving 16 bases between the germline ends. The germline V gene has CDR1 LGHNA and CDR2 YNFKEQ. The CDR3 DNA follows: TGTGCCAGCAGCCAAGATGGTCAAGGGGACGAGGCTTTCTTT. Its protein product is CASSQDGQGDEAFF.

In regard to this clonotype: The junction departs from germline at one end; a sequencing error may be responsible. The genes are TRBV4-2 and TRBJ1-5; TRBD1 might be the D (5 bases). The CDR3 extends over 15 amino acids. Per the germline V gene, CDR1 is LGHNA and CDR2 is YNFKEQ. CDR3 protein: CAGSPLGGDNQPQHF. The DNA for the CDR3 is TGTGCCGGCAGCCCCTTAGGAGGGGACAATCAGCCCCAGCATTTT.

This clonotype was recorded a few times. The chain combines TRBV30 with TRBJ1-1, with 8 bases lining up with TRBD1. The CDR3 is made up of 13 amino acids. J was trimmed by 7 bases and V by 2 bases; bases with no gene match: 6. The germline V gene has CDR1 GTSNPN and CDR2 SVGIG (reference sequence). CDR3 sequence reads: CAWSSGQDNEAFF. The CDR3 region has the DNA TGTGCCTGGAGTTCGGGACAGGATAATGAAGCTTTCTTT.

V and J are TRBV11-2 and TRBJ2-5; 8 bases agree with TRBD2. There are 14 residues in the CDR3. With V trimmed by 7 bases and J by 5 bases, 9 bases remained unmatched. Germline CDR1 is SGHAT and CDR2 is FQNNGV. CDR3 residues: CASTLSGTRETQYF. CDR3 DNA sequence: TGTGCCAGCACGTTGAGCGGGACTAGGGAGACCCAGTACTTC.

This clonotype was recorded many times. The chain couples TRBV27 to TRBJ2-2; 9 nucleotides match TRBD2. Unmatched junction bases numbered 7, after V lost 5 bases and J lost 6 bases. CDR1 and CDR2 from the germline V gene are MNHEY and SMNVEV (reference sequence). The CDR3 extends over 15 amino acids. CDR3 nucleotide sequence: TGTGCCAGCAGTAAAGCGGGGGGTGTGCCCGGGGAGCTGTTTTTT. Protein product: CASSKAGGVPGELFF.